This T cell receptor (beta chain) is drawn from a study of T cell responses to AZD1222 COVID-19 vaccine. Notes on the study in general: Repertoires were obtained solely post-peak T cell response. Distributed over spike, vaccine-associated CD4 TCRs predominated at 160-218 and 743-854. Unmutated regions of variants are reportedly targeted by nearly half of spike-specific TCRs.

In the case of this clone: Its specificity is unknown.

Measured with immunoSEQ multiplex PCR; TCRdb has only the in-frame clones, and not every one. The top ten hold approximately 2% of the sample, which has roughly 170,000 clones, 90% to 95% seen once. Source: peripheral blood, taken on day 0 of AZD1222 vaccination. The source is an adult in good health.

Here the CDR3 DNA reads TGCGCCAGCAGCTTGAAGGCTGGAGACACCGGGGAGCTGTTTTTT. Translated, it gives CASSLKAGDTGELFF. V gene TRBV5-1 combines with J gene TRBJ2-2; no firm D call. This CDR3 region has 15 residues. From germline, CDR1 is SGHRS and CDR2 YFSETQ. With 1 base removed from V and 3 bases from J, the gap between germline ends came to 10 bases.